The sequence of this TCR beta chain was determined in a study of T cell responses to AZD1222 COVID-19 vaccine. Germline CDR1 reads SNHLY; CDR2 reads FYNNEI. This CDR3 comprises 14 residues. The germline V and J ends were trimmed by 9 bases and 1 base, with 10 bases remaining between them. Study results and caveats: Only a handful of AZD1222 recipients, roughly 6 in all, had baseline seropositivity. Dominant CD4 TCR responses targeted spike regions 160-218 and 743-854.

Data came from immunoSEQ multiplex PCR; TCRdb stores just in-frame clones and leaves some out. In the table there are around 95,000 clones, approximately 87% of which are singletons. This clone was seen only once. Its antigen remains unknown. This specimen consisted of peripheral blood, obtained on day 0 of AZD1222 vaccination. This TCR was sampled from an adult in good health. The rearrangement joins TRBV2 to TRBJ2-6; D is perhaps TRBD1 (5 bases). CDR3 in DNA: TGTGCCAGAACCCGGACATCTGGGGCCAACGTCCTGACTTTC. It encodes CARTRTSGANVLTF.